The 30 T cell receptor beta chains reported below all come from one sample, sequenced in a study of T cell changes during pregnancy in multiple sclerosis. The assay was immunoSEQ multiplex PCR, and TCRdb's table has in-frame clones only and misses some. Among roughly 56,000 clones, roughly 90% were seen once, and the ten largest hold 1.5% to 2%. The sequenced sample was peripheral blood, obtained in the first trimester of pregnancy. These TCRs come from a female donor with multiple sclerosis, enrolled in a pregnancy study.

This chain uses TRBV7-2 with TRBJ2-5, with 9 positions matching TRBD2. V lost 1 base and J lost 5; bases outside the gene matches: 5. Germline CDR1 reads SGHTA; CDR2 reads FQGNSA. The length of the CDR3 is 15 residues. The CDR3 region is CASSLVAGGPETQYF. The CDR3 DNA reads as TGTGCCAGCAGCTTAGTCGCGGGAGGGCCCGAGACCCAGTACTTC.

The gene calls are TRBV7-9 and TRBJ1-4, with 7 bases fitting TRBD1. Germline V lookup: CDR1 SEHNR, CDR2 FQNEAQ (reference sequence). The CDR3 spans 15 residues. V was pared by 4 bases and J by 3 bases, with 5 bases of the junction left unmatched. The CDR3 DNA reads TGTGCCAGCAGCTCTCGACAGGGTGCTAATGAAAAACTGTTTTTT. It codes for CASSSRQGANEKLFF.

The chain is built from TRBV9 and TRBJ2-1; possibly TRBD2 for D (6 bases). The CDR3 runs to 13 residues. CDR1 is SGDLS, CDR2 YYNGEE, per germline. The ends were cut back, 0 bases at V and 8 bases at J, with 9 bases in the middle. The CDR3 protein is CASSVVGEDEQFF. The DNA for the CDR3 is TGTGCCAGCAGCGTAGTGGGGGAGGATGAGCAGTTCTTC.

This clone was seen a handful of times. At one end, the junction sequence differs from germline, possibly due to a read error. This chain connects TRBV27 to TRBJ1-1, with TRBD1 as a possible D gene (6 bases). Germline CDR1 MNHEY, CDR2 SMNVEV (reference sequence). The CDR3 extends over 15 amino acids. CDR3 sequence: CASCLGMTGNTEAFF. In DNA, the CDR3 is TGTGCCAGCTGTTTGGGAATGACAGGGAACACTGAAGCTTTCTTT.

This clone was detected a few times. V is TRBV7-9 and J is TRBJ1-1; TRBD1 matches at 7 bases. The V gene end was trimmed by 6 bases and the J gene end by 5 bases; junction bases not matched to a gene: 12. This CDR3 is 15 amino acids long. Germline V gives CDR1 SEHNR, CDR2 FQNEAQ (reference sequence). Written as DNA, the CDR3 is TGTGCCAGCAGGTATCCCTCAGGGGGATGGACTGAAGCTTTCTTT. Translation: CASRYPSGGWTEAFF.

The chain carries TRBV5-1 and TRBJ2-7; D gene ambiguous. The CDR3 runs 13 residues. The V end lost 3 bases, the J end lost 5 bases, and 12 bases lay between the germline ends. CDR1 and CDR2 from the germline V gene are SGHRS and YFSETQ. This chain's CDR3 is CASSSSMSDEQYF. Written as DNA, the CDR3 is TGCGCCAGCAGCTCGTCCATGAGCGACGAGCAGTACTTC.

This sequence joins TRBV7-9 and TRBJ2-7; D perhaps matches TRBD2 (5 bases). Deletions cut 2 bases from V and 0 bases from J, with 8 bases between. CDR1 and CDR2 from the germline V gene are SEHNR and FQNEAQ (reference sequence). This CDR3 region has 14 residues. CDR3 protein: CASSLTRDSYEQYF. CDR3 DNA sequence: TGTGCCAGCAGCTTAACACGGGACTCCTACGAGCAGTACTTC. Together with reference TRBV7-9 and TRBJ2-7, the CDR3 gives the full variable domain: DTGVSQNPRHKITKRGQNVTFRCDPISEHNRLYWYRQTLGQGPEFLTYFQNEAQLEKSRLLSDRFSAERPKGSFSTLEIQRTEQGDSAMYLCASSLTRDSYEQYFGPGTRLTVT.

The rearrangement uses TRBV2 and TRBJ1-1; TRBD1 is a possible D gene (6 bases). Germline CDR1 SNHLY, CDR2 FYNNEI. Trimming cost V 6 bases and J 4 bases, with 12 bases left between them. The CDR3 consists of 13 residues. The CDR3 coding sequence is TGTGCCAGCAGACAGGGAGTTCCCACTGAAGCTTTCTTT. Translating gives CASRQGVPTEAFF.

The rearrangement joins TRBV5-1 to TRBJ1-2; 9 nucleotides line up with TRBD1. The CDR3 is 13 residues long. Germline V lookup: CDR1 SGHRS, CDR2 YFSETQ. The V segment lost 4 bases and the J segment 8 bases; nucleotides outside the gene matches: 6. The CDR3 spells CASSLDRGGGYTF. As DNA, the CDR3 is TGCGCCAGCAGCCTGGACAGGGGAGGCGGCTACACCTTC.

The CDR3 DNA sequence: TGTGCCAGCAGCCCTCAGAGGTCCCAAGAGACCCAGTACTTC. Residues: CASSPQRSQETQYF. The V call is TRBV7-9, the J call TRBJ2-5; the D is unclear. Germline V gene lookup returns CDR1 SEHNR and CDR2 FQNEAQ (reference sequence). Trimming pared 5 bases from V and 1 base from J, leaving 11 bases between. The CDR3 totals 14 residues.

V is TRBV30 and J is TRBJ1-5, with D possibly TRBD1 on 6 matching bases. The CDR3 covers 13 residues. The V gene's germline CDR1 is GTSNPN and CDR2 SVGIG (reference sequence). Trimming pared 2 bases from V and 4 bases from J, leaving 9 bases between. The CDR3 nucleotides are TGTGCCTGGAGTTCAGGGGCGAATCAGCCCCAGCATTTT. It encodes CAWSSGANQPQHF. The variable domain in full, with the rest retrieved from reference TRBV30 and TRBJ1-5, is SQTIHQWPATLVQPVGSPLSLECTVEGTSNPNLYWYRQAAGRGLQLLFYSVGIGQISSEVPQNLSASRPQDRQFILSSKKLLLSDSGFYLCAWSSGANQPQHFGDGTRLSIL.

The chain combines TRBV30 with TRBJ2-2; D is perhaps TRBD2 (6 bases). This CDR3 contains 14 residues. The germline V and J ends were trimmed by 2 bases and 4 bases, with 11 bases remaining between them. Germline V gives CDR1 GTSNPN, CDR2 SVGIG (reference sequence). This chain's CDR3 is CAWSTLASTGELFF. CDR3 sequence (DNA): TGTGCCTGGAGTACTCTAGCGAGCACCGGGGAGCTGTTTTTT.

V and J are TRBV29-1 and TRBJ2-3; no reliable D call. Germline loops: CDR1 SQVTM, CDR2 ANQGSEA. The CDR3 is made up of 13 amino acids. The V and J ends lost 1 base and 2 bases respectively, with 7 bases between them. In nucleotides, the CDR3 is TGCAGCGTTGAAGTAGAGGACACAGATACGCAGTATTTT. Its translation: CSVEVEDTDTQYF.

This clone is medium-sized (0.01 to 0.1%). This sequence joins TRBV30 and TRBJ2-5; a weak D match, TRBD2 (5 bases). This CDR3 has 15 residues. Germline CDR1 is GTSNPN and CDR2 is SVGIG (reference sequence). V lost 0 bases, J lost 4 bases, and 15 bases lay in between. In nucleotides, the CDR3 is TGTGCCTGGAGTGTCCTAGGGAAAGGGAGAGAGACCCAGTACTTC. It translates to CAWSVLGKGRETQYF.

This clone was counted a single time. The chain employs TRBV2 and TRBJ1-5; D call uncertain. In germline, CDR1 is SNHLY, CDR2 FYNNEI. Trimming shortened V by 5 bases and J by 11 bases, and 16 bases separated the two germline ends. The length of the CDR3 is 13 residues. The CDR3 loop reads CASSSTPAGAQHF. DNA of the CDR3: TGTGCCAGCAGTTCGACCCCCGCCGGGGCCCAGCATTTT.

The chain joins TRBV11-2 to TRBJ2-1; D remains unclear. From germline, CDR1 is SGHAT and CDR2 FQNNGV. The CDR3 loop spans 16 amino acids. Trimming took off 2 bases at V and 4 bases at J, with 15 bases between the two ends. For the CDR3, the DNA is TGTGCCAGCAGCTTAATTCACGCCTCCACTTACAATGAGCAGTTCTTC. Translation: CASSLIHASTYNEQFF.

The V gene is TRBV9, the J gene TRBJ2-3, with D possibly matching TRBD2 (6 bases). The CDR3 contains 16 residues. Trimming left V 0 bases short and J 4 bases short, with 15 bases between. CDR1 is SGDLS, CDR2 YYNGEE, per germline. Written as DNA, the CDR3 is TGTGCCAGCAGCGTAGCCGGAGGCGGGATGGCAGATACGCAGTATTTT. Amino acid sequence: CASSVAGGGMADTQYF.

The rearrangement uses TRBV28 and TRBJ2-1; D is perhaps TRBD2 (5 bases). The CDR3 is 15 residues long. Germline assignment: CDR1 MDHEN and CDR2 SYDVKM. The V end was cut by 6 bases, the J end by 2 bases, with 14 bases between. CDR3 in amino acids: CASSHTLGAYNEQFF. DNA for the CDR3: TGTGCCAGCAGCCACACCCTCGGGGCCTACAATGAGCAGTTCTTC.

J is TRBJ2-3 and V is TRBV7-9; 7 bases fit TRBD2. The J segment lost 2 bases and the V segment lost 5 bases, leaving 13 bases of the junction unmatched. There are 17 residues in the CDR3. The V gene's germline CDR1 is SEHNR and CDR2 FQNEAQ (reference sequence). The CDR3 here is CASSLGLDTAHTDTQYF. As DNA, the CDR3 is TGTGCCAGCAGCCTCGGACTAGATACGGCGCACACAGATACGCAGTATTTT.

The rearrangement joins TRBV19 to TRBJ2-1; 7 nucleotides align to TRBD2. Trimming at V came to 11 bases and at J to 0 bases, leaving 7 bases not matched to a gene. Germline assignment: CDR1 LNHDA and CDR2 SQIVND (reference sequence). This CDR3 contains 14 residues. This CDR3 is CASSGTLSYNEQFF. CDR3 coding DNA: TGTGCCTCTAGCGGAACGCTCTCCTACAATGAGCAGTTCTTC. The full variable domain, in which reference TRBV19 and TRBJ2-1 provide the parts outside the CDR3, is DGGITQSPKYLFRKEGQNVTLSCEQNLNHDAMYWYRQDPGQGLRLIYYSQIVNDFQKGDIAEGYSVSREKKESFPLTVTSAQKNPTAFYLCASSGTLSYNEQFFGPGTRLTVL.

This chain uses TRBV7-2 with TRBJ1-2; 10 bases are shared with TRBD1. The V gene's germline CDR1 is SGHTA and CDR2 FQGNSA. V trimming: 4 bases; J trimming: 7 bases; junction bases outside the gene matches: 12. The CDR3 runs to 16 residues. This CDR3 reads CASSSTRDRGISGYTF. CDR3 in DNA: TGTGCCAGCAGCTCTACCCGGGACAGGGGAATTAGTGGCTACACCTTC.

The chain combines TRBV18 with TRBJ1-3; weak D call: TRBD1 (6 bases). There are 14 residues in the CDR3. Per germline, CDR1 KGHSH and CDR2 LQKENI. Deletions cut 2 bases from V and 4 bases from J, with 9 bases between. DNA for the CDR3: TGTGCCAGCTCACCAACAGGGTTGGGAAACACCATATATTTT. Translating it yields CASSPTGLGNTIYF.

The chain links TRBV6-6 to TRBJ1-2; possibly TRBD1 for D (5 bases). V was shortened by 0 bases and J by 0 bases, with 8 bases between the two germline ends. From germline, CDR1 is MNHNY and CDR2 SVGAGI (reference sequence). The CDR3 sequence is 15 residues long. The CDR3 bases are TGTGCCAGCAGTTACTCCGAGACAGCTAACTATGGCTACACCTTC. This encodes CASSYSETANYGYTF.

The CDR3 here is CASSPGQGTYGYTF. As DNA, the CDR3 is TGTGCCAGTAGCCCGGGACAGGGGACCTATGGCTACACCTTC. This rearrangement joins TRBV19 to TRBJ1-2; 10 bases are shared with TRBD1. The V segment lost 6 bases and the J segment 4 bases; nucleotides outside the gene matches: 5. The CDR3 has 14 amino acids. Germline V CDR1 and CDR2: LNHDA, SQIVND (reference sequence). Variable domain in full (rest from reference TRBV19 and TRBJ1-2): DGGITQSPKYLFRKEGQNVTLSCEQNLNHDAMYWYRQDPGQGLRLIYYSQIVNDFQKGDIAEGYSVSREKKESFPLTVTSAQKNPTAFYLCASSPGQGTYGYTFGSGTRLTVV.

The J gene is TRBJ1-5, the V gene TRBV19, with a possible D match to TRBD1 (5 bases). The CDR3 has 17 amino acids. V dropped 5 bases and J dropped 4 bases, with 21 bases sitting between them. Germline V gene lookup returns CDR1 LNHDA and CDR2 SQIVND (reference sequence). CDR3 region: CASSERVLGRANQPQHF. The CDR3 region has the DNA TGTGCCAGTAGTGAGCGTGTCTTGGGCAGGGCGAATCAGCCCCAGCATTTT.

J is TRBJ1-5 and V is TRBV6-1, with D hard to call. The CDR3 has 15 residues. Trimming removed 6 bases from V and 3 bases from J, with 15 bases in between. Germline V gene data show CDR1 as MNHNS and CDR2 as SASEGT. CDR3 residues: CASRPGLAVNQPQHF. Written as DNA, the CDR3 is TGTGCCAGCAGGCCTGGACTAGCGGTCAATCAGCCCCAGCATTTT.

This clone has more than one count but fewer than ten. The chain couples TRBV13 to TRBJ2-2; 11 bases map to TRBD2. V was clipped by 5 bases and J by 1 base; unmatched bases: 6. The CDR3 has 17 amino acids. Germline CDR1 is PRHDT and CDR2 is FYEKMQ (reference sequence). The CDR3 DNA reads TGTGCCAGCAGCCCCCGGGGGACTAGCGGGAACACCGGGGAGCTGTTTTTT. Amino acid sequence: CASSPRGTSGNTGELFF.

The rearrangement uses TRBV7-9 and TRBJ2-2; a weak D match, TRBD2 (5 bases). The CDR3 runs to 16 residues. Germline-derived CDR1 and CDR2 are SEHNR and FQNEAQ (reference sequence). The V end was cut by 5 bases, the J end by 6 bases, with 19 bases between. CDR3 loop: CASSRQRGGSPGELFF. The CDR3 region has the DNA TGTGCCAGCAGCCGCCAGAGAGGTGGGAGCCCCGGGGAGCTGTTTTTT.

The rearrangement uses TRBV7-2 and TRBJ2-5; TRBD1 is a possible D gene (6 bases). V was clipped by 5 bases and J by 5 bases, with 12 bases between them. There are 13 residues in the CDR3. The germline CDR1 and CDR2 sequences are SGHTA and FQGNSA. CDR3 in amino acids: CASSPQRGETQYF. The DNA for the CDR3 is TGTGCCAGCAGCCCACAAAGGGGGGAGACCCAGTACTTC.

The gene calls are TRBV20-1 and TRBJ2-2; D is uncertain. V lost 6 bases to trimming and J lost 7 bases, with 9 bases between them. The CDR3 is 11 residues long. The germline gives CDR1 DFQATT, CDR2 SNEGSKA (reference sequence). CDR3 nucleotides: TGCAGTGCCCCAGCGAACGGGGAGCTGTTTTTT. It encodes CSAPANGELFF.